This TCR beta chain was captured in a study of T cell responses to AZD1222 COVID-19 vaccine. Study overall: Combined were second doses at about 4 or about 12 weeks. Study-wide results and limits: CD4 TCRs covered the whole spike, strongest at regions 160-218 and 743-854. A mostly white British donor set with more females was recruited, and clonal diversity was possibly underestimated.

In regard to this clone: The antigen is unknown.

The table came from immunoSEQ multiplex PCR; TCRdb's copy has only in-frame clones and leaves some out. The repertoire includes 100,000 to 150,000 clones, about 88% of them detected once, and approximately 8% sits in the top ten. Germline V lookup: CDR1 MNHNS, CDR2 SASEGT. Trimming at V came to 2 bases and at J to 7 bases, leaving 2 bases not matched to a gene. CDR3 length: 13 residues. This chain joins TRBV6-1 and TRBJ2-1; TRBD2 agrees at 7 bases. This clonotype originated in an adult in good health. This specimen was peripheral blood, taken on day 0 of AZD1222 vaccination. Written as DNA, the CDR3 is TGTGCCAGCAGTGAATTGGGGGGGAATGAGCAGTTCTTC. Amino acids: CASSELGGNEQFF.